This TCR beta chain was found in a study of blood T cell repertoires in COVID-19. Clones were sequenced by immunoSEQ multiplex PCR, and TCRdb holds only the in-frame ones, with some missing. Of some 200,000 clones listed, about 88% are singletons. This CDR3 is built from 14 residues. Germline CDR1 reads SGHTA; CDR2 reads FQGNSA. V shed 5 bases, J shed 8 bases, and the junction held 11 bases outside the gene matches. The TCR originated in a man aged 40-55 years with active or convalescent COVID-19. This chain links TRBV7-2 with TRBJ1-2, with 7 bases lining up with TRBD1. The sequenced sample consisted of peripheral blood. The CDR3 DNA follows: TGTGCCAGCAGCCCGCGACAGGGTACTTTCGGCTACACCTTC. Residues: CASSPRQGTFGYTF.